This entry is about one T cell receptor beta chain. It lacks a known antigen. No base quality values were provided; no much bigger clone lies one nucleotide off. The protocol used for the library was PCR. The sequencer listed for this sample is Illumina HiSeq 2500. Unique molecular identifiers were incorporated into TCR beta cDNA libraries to reduce PCR and sequencing biases. Approximately 500,000 cDNA molecules were obtained per 1 to 10 million input T cells, so each molecule approximated one T cell. Patient libraries were prepared and sequenced with the same protocol used for the earlier healthy control dataset. Samples belonging to the same batch were prepared together, multiplexed and sequenced on a shared HiSeq lane. On the study's bioinformatics: Raw barcoded reads were processed with MIGEC, and single-read molecular identifier groups were discarded before consensus assembly and CDR3 extraction. VDJtools was used for post-analysis of the clonotype tables, and diversity was normalized by down-sampling every dataset to the size of the smallest sample. In repertoire overlap clustering, CDR3 amino acid sequences, but not nucleotide sequences, were matched to correct batch-related cross-sample contamination. The public reads were reanalyzed by TCRdb: fastp trimming at Q25, MiXCR alignment, in-frame beta chains only. Entries that share a CDR3 protein sequence are merged under the most common genes and DNA. The V and J calls were not made by the authors but by TCRdb's processing. Across this sample there are about 680,000 distinct CDR3 sequences, with around 64% seen only once. About 11% of the sample rests with the top ten.

To demonstrate the VDJtools post-analysis software, TCR beta repertoires were profiled from the peripheral blood of about 14 young patients with multiple sclerosis. The multiple sclerosis patients were children and adolescents between roughly 6 and 16 years of age. This record belongs to a study of post-analysis software for immune sequencing data (dated by TCRdb to between 2014 and 2017). At the level of the whole study: Relapsing-remitting, secondary progressive and progressive-relapsing multiple sclerosis were recorded as disease courses, and subtype annotation was lacking for some patients. The multiple sclerosis patient repertoires were compared with 10 to 12 previously published healthy control repertoires from donors aged about 6 to 26 years. A subset of samples was prepared in parallel using single-end sample barcoding, then pooled and co-amplified after Illumina adapter ligation. What the study reported, not specific to this receptor: The control group was slightly older than the multiple sclerosis patient group. Significantly lower normalized Chao1 diversity was found in multiple sclerosis patients than in controls, suggesting substantial peripheral T-cell clonal expansion. Direct clustering with F measure showed strong co-clustering of samples prepared in the same batch, prompting a batch-effect correction.

Material for sequencing was blood. This clonotype was obtained from a girl aged 2 to 9 with multiple sclerosis.

The CDR3: CASSYSVGSSYEQYF. The DNA sequence is as follows: TGTGCCAGCAGTTACTCGGTTGGGAGCTCCTACGAGCAGTACTTC. This receptor chain uses TRBV6-5 and TRBJ2-7; TRBD2 is a weak D gene call, 5 bases matching. V is cut by 0 bases and J by 0 bases, and the space between the germline ends is 9 bases. The CDR3, cysteine through phenylalanine, is 15 amino acids long. The sequence is cut down to CDR3 DNA, 45 bases in frame from base 1. CDR1 MNHEY and CDR2 SVGAGI were looked up in the germline V gene.